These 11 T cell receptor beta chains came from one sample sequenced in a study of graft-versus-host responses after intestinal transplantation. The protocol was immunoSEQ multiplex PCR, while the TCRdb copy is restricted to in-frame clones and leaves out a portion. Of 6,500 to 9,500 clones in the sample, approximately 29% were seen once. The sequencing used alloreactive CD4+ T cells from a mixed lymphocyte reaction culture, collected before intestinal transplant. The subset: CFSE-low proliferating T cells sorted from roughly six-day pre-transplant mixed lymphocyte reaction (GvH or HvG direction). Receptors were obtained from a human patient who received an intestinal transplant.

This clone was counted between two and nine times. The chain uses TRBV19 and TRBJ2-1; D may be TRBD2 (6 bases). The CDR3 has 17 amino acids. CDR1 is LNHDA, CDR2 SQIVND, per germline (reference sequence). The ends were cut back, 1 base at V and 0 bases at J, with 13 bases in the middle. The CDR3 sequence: CASSIGPLASSYNEQFF. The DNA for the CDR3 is TGTGCCAGTAGTATAGGGCCCCTAGCGAGCTCCTACAATGAGCAGTTCTTC.

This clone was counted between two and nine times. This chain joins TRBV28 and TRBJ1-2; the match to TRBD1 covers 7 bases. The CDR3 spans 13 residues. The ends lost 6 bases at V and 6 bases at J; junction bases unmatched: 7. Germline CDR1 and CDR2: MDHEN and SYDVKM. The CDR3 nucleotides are TGTGCCAGCAGGGGGGCGACAGGGAATGGCTACACCTTC. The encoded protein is CASRGATGNGYTF.

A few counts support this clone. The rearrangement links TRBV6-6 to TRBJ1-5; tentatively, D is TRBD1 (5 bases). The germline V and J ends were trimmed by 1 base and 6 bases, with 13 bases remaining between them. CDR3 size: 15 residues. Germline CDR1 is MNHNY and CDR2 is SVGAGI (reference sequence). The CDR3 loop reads CASSYLRGRGQPQHF. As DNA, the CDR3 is TGTGCCAGCAGTTACTTGCGGGGGAGAGGTCAGCCCCAGCATTTT.

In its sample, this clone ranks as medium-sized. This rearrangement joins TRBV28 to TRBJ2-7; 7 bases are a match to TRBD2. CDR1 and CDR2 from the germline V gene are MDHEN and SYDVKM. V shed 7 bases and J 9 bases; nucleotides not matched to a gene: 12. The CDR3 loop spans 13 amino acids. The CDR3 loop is CASMGGSGVGQYF. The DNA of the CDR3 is TGTGCCAGCATGGGAGGGAGTGGAGTGGGGCAGTACTTC.

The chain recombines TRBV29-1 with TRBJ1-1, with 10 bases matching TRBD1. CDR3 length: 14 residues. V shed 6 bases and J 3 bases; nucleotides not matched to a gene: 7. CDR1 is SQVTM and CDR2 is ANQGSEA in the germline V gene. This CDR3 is CSVETGGVHTEAFF. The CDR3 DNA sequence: TGCAGCGTCGAGACAGGGGGCGTGCACACTGAAGCTTTCTTT.

CDR3 protein: CASTLMGQSARGYTF. CDR3 nucleotide sequence: TGTGCCAGCACCCTGATGGGACAGTCGGCCCGCGGCTACACCTTC. J is TRBJ1-2 and V is TRBV2, with 7 bases matching TRBD1. The V gene's germline CDR1 is SNHLY and CDR2 FYNNEI. Trimming removed 7 bases from V and 8 bases from J; junction bases left unmatched: 16. This CDR3 is built from 15 residues.

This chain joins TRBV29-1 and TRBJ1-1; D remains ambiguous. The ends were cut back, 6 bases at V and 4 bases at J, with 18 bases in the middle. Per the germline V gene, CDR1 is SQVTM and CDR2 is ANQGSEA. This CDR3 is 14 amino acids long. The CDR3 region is CSVAKTTPFTEAFF. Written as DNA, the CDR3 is TGCAGCGTGGCCAAGACGACACCTTTCACTGAAGCTTTCTTT. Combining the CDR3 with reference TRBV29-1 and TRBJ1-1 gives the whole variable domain SAVISQKPSRDICQRGTSLTIQCQVDSQVTMMFWYRQQPGQSLTLIATANQGSEATYESGFVIDKFPISRPNLTFSTLTVSNMSPEDSSIYLCSVAKTTPFTEAFFGQGTRLTVV.

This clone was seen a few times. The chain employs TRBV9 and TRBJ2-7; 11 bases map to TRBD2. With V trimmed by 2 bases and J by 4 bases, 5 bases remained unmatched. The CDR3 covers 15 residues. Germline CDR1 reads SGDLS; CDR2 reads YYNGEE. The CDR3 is CASSVSSGGPYEQYF. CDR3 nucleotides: TGTGCCAGCAGCGTCTCTAGCGGGGGGCCGTACGAGCAGTACTTC.

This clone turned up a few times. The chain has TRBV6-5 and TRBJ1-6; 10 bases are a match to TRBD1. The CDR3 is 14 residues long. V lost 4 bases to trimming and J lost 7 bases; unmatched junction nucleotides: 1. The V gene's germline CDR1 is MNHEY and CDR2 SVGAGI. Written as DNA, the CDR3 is TGTGCCAGCAGTTGGGACAGGGGCAATTCACCCCTCCACTTT. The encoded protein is CASSWDRGNSPLHF.

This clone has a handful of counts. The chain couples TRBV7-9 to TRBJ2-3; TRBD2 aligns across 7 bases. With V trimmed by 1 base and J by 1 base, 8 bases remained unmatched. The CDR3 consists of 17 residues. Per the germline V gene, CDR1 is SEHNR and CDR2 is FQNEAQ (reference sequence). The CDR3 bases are TGTGCCAGCAGCTTAGGTCGCGGTGCGGGGGGCACAGATACGCAGTATTTT. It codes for CASSLGRGAGGTDTQYF.

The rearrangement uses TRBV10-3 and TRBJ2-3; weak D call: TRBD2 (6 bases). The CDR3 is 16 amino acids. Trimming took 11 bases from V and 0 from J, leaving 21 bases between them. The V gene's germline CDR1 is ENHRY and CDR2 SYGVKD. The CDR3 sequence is CAARNDLATSTDTQYF. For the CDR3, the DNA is TGTGCCGCCAGGAATGATCTAGCGACTAGCACAGATACGCAGTATTTT.